This record concerns one T cell receptor (beta chain) sequence. MiXCR, run by TCRdb on the RT-PCR reads, gives a single entry per CDR3 protein. The profile covers roughly 540,000 distinct CDR3 sequences, with less than 25% appearing a single time and 2.8% taken by the ten largest. These data come from a study of response to subunit inactivated influenza vaccine. CDR1 is SGHVS, CDR2 FQNEAQ, per germline. V was pared by 1 base and J by 4 bases, with 23 bases between. The CDR3 loop spans 18 amino acids. This sample also appeared in a second study, on T cells expressing NK-cell markers. From that report: 5'RACE template switching with UMIs produced the TCR beta cDNA.

This clonotype originated in a man aged 45-65 years who received an inactivated influenza vaccine. This specimen consisted of CD4+ T cells sorted from PBMCs, obtained roughly 12 days after vaccination. The V gene is TRBV7-8, the J gene TRBJ2-7; D tentatively fits TRBD1 or TRBD2 (5 bases each). The CDR3 DNA reads as TGTGCCAGCAGCTTAGACGGATTCGGGGCGGGTTGGGTATACGAGCAGTACTTC. This sequence encodes CASSLDGFGAGWVYEQYF. The variable domain in full, with the rest retrieved from reference TRBV7-8 and TRBJ2-7, is GAGVSQSPRYKVAKRGQDVALRCDPISGHVSLFWYQQALGQGPEFLTYFQNEAQLDKSGLPSDRFFAERPEGSVSTLKIQRTQQEDSAVYLCASSLDGFGAGWVYEQYFGPGTRLTVT.